Listed here are 32 T cell receptor beta chains from one sample, sequenced in a study of T-cell memory formation after mild COVID-19. TCRdb itself ran the 5' RACE reads through MiXCR, one entry per CDR3 protein. Of about 57,000 distinct CDR3 sequences listed, 10% to 15% are singletons. Sequencing input: PBMCs or a T cell subset sorted from them (not recorded which). These receptors were collected from a man aged 18 to 29 who had mild COVID-19 (a few samples of this study predate the infection). Cell type and time point are not known.

This clonotype counts as medium-sized. The chain couples TRBV12-3 or TRBV12-4 to TRBJ2-1; TRBD1 or TRBD2 may be the D gene (5 bases each). The CDR3 is 16 residues long. Trimming took 5 bases from V and 5 from J, leaving 19 bases between them. The CDR3 sequence: CASSPPRASPNNEQFF. Here the CDR3 DNA reads TGTGCCAGCAGTCCCCCCAGGGCTAGCCCTAACAATGAGCAGTTCTTC.

In this sample, this clonotype turned up many times. This CDR3 reads CASSLGTSAYNEQFF. The CDR3 DNA reads as TGTGCCAGCAGCTTAGGCACCTCGGCATACAATGAGCAGTTCTTC. V usage is TRBV7-9 and J usage is TRBJ2-1, with D unclear. Trimming shortened V by 1 base and J by 4 bases, and 11 bases separated the two germline ends. Germline V gene sequence: CDR1 SEHNR, CDR2 FQNEAQ (reference sequence). The CDR3 spans 15 residues.

The V gene is TRBV20-1, the J gene TRBJ2-5; the D is unclear. The CDR3 length is 14 residues. V was clipped by 1 base and J by 7 bases, with 16 bases between them. Germline V CDR1 and CDR2: DFQATT, SNEGSKA (reference sequence). This CDR3 reads CSARGALTDSTQYF. The CDR3 DNA sequence: TGCAGTGCTAGAGGGGCACTCACCGATTCGACCCAGTACTTC.

This clonotype was detected a few times. The rearrangement links TRBV4-2 to TRBJ1-5; D gene uncertain. The CDR3 sequence is 16 residues long. With 1 base removed from V and 5 bases from J, the gap between germline ends came to 15 bases. Germline V gene data show CDR1 as LGHNA and CDR2 as YNFKEQ. The CDR3 loop is CASSQVANGIDQPQHF. CDR3 in DNA: TGTGCCAGCAGCCAAGTTGCTAACGGAATAGATCAGCCCCAGCATTTT.

The V call is TRBV28, the J call TRBJ1-2; D perhaps matches TRBD1 (5 bases). Germline V gene lookup returns CDR1 MDHEN and CDR2 SYDVKM. This CDR3 comprises 14 residues. Trimming left V 1 base short and J 5 bases short, with 11 bases between. Here the CDR3 DNA reads TGTGCCAGCAGTTTATTGGGGCAGGGTTATGGCTACACCTTC. The encoded protein is CASSLLGQGYGYTF.

This clonotype was seen only a few times. The genes are TRBV7-2 and TRBJ2-7; D possibly corresponds to TRBD1 (6 bases). V dropped 4 bases and J dropped 3 bases, with 10 bases sitting between them. In germline, CDR1 is SGHTA, CDR2 FQGNSA. This CDR3 has 13 residues. The CDR3 coding sequence is TGTGCCAGCAGCTCCCTAGGGGGCTACGAGCAGTACGTC. The encoded protein is CASSSLGGYEQYV.

The chain combines TRBV20-1 with TRBJ2-7; D not resolved. Germline assignment: CDR1 DFQATT and CDR2 SNEGSKA (reference sequence). The CDR3 runs to 14 residues. V lost 0 bases and J 1 base, leaving 10 bases between the germline ends. CDR3 nucleotides: TGCAGTGCTAGAGATCCCCCGGAGTCCTACGAGCAGTACGTC. As protein: CSARDPPESYEQYV.

This clonotype was found a few times. The chain is built from TRBV20-1 and TRBJ2-5, with a possible D match to TRBD2 (5 bases). This CDR3 has 14 amino acids. Germline V CDR1 and CDR2: DFQATT, SNEGSKA (reference sequence). V gave up 3 bases and J gave up 2 bases, with 13 bases separating them. Here the CDR3 reads CSASRTFEQETQYF. The CDR3 DNA is TGCAGTGCTAGCCGGACTTTTGAGCAAGAGACCCAGTACTTC.

This clonotype was detected only a few times. The chain couples TRBV28 to TRBJ1-1; D perhaps matches TRBD1 (6 bases). There are 14 residues in the CDR3. Trimming stripped 8 bases from V and 0 bases from J, with 13 bases between. Germline V gene lookup returns CDR1 MDHEN and CDR2 SYDVKM. CDR3 sequence (DNA): TGTGCCAGCCGCGCCGGGACAATGAACACTGAAGCTTTCTTT. Translating gives CASRAGTMNTEAFF.

V usage is TRBV9 and J usage is TRBJ2-6; D not resolved. V lost 4 bases to trimming and J lost 1 base, with 6 bases between them. The CDR3 has 14 amino acids. Germline V lookup: CDR1 SGDLS, CDR2 YYNGEE. In DNA, the CDR3 is TGTGCCAGCAGCCCGTTATCTGGGGCCAACGTCCTGACTTTC. Its translation: CASSPLSGANVLTF.

The chain recombines TRBV28 with TRBJ2-1, with TRBD2 matching over 16 bases. V was clipped by 6 bases and J by 13 bases; unmatched bases: 9. Germline CDR1 MDHEN, CDR2 SYDVKM. This CDR3 spans 15 amino acids. In DNA form, the CDR3 reads TGTGCCAGCAGGGGCGGGACTAGCGGGAGGGGAACACAGTTCTTC. Residues: CASRGGTSGRGTQFF.

This clonotype was detected a few times. This rearrangement joins TRBV16 to TRBJ2-2; no definite D call. Germline V lookup: CDR1 KGHSY, CDR2 FQNENV. The germline V and J ends were trimmed by 1 base and 6 bases, with 9 bases remaining between them. CDR3 length: 14 amino acids. In DNA form, the CDR3 reads TGTGCCAGCAGCCAATTTTTCGGTTCCGGGGAGCTGTTTTTT. This gives the protein CASSQFFGSGELFF.

The genes are TRBV9 and TRBJ1-6; D gene ambiguous. V dropped 0 bases and J dropped 7 bases, with 5 bases sitting between them. The germline gives CDR1 SGDLS, CDR2 YYNGEE. This CDR3 has 13 amino acids. CDR3 in DNA: TGTGCCAGCAGCGTAGATCCCAATTCACCCCTCCACTTT. It encodes CASSVDPNSPLHF.

This clonotype occurred a few times. J is TRBJ1-4 and V is TRBV7-2; 8 bases are a match to TRBD1. CDR1 is SGHTA, CDR2 FQGNSA, per germline. Trimming at V came to 5 bases and at J to 6 bases, leaving 5 bases not matched to a gene. The CDR3 has 14 amino acids. The CDR3 sequence is CASSVTGGDEKLFF. The CDR3 DNA sequence: TGTGCCAGCAGCGTCACAGGGGGGGATGAAAAACTGTTTTTT.

This clonotype came up a few times. The genes are TRBV5-1 and TRBJ2-2; D possibly corresponds to TRBD2 (5 bases). CDR1 and CDR2 from the germline V gene are SGHRS and YFSETQ. The CDR3 length is 17 residues. V was trimmed by 3 bases and J by 4 bases, leaving 19 bases between them. The DNA for the CDR3 is TGCGCCAGCAGCTCACCCTTCCGGGGTGGTGTCACCGGGGAGCTGTTTTTT. Translation: CASSSPFRGGVTGELFF.

This clonotype occurred many times. The junction shows a germline mismatch at one end, possibly a read error. The CDR3 coding sequence is TGTGCCAGCCGCTTCTCTGGGGCCAACGTCCTGACTTTC. This translates into CASRFSGANVLTF. The J gene is TRBJ2-6, the V gene TRBV11-2; no clear D gene. The CDR3 extends over 13 amino acids. Looked up from germline, CDR1 is SGHAT and CDR2 is FQNNGV.

This clonotype was found a few times. The genes are TRBV10-3 and TRBJ2-1; 7 nucleotides line up with TRBD2. There are 15 residues in the CDR3. The germline gives CDR1 ENHRY, CDR2 SYGVKD. J gave up 7 bases and V 7 bases, and 13 bases lay outside the gene matches. The CDR3 coding sequence is TGTGCCATCAACGGTGGTTCGGGGGGTTTGAATGAGCAGTTCTTC. It yields the protein CAINGGSGGLNEQFF.

Many counts were recorded for this clonotype. The rearrangement joins TRBV4-3 to TRBJ2-3; D remains ambiguous. Trimming removed 0 bases from V and 7 bases from J, with 11 bases in between. In germline, CDR1 is LGHNA, CDR2 YSLEER. This CDR3 comprises 14 residues. CDR3 sequence: CASSQEGLSYTQYF. The CDR3 nucleotides are TGCGCCAGCAGCCAAGAAGGGCTGTCGTATACGCAGTATTTT.

In its sample, this clonotype was seen many times. The chain has TRBV6-2 or TRBV6-3 and TRBJ2-7; D not resolved. The V gene's germline CDR1 is MNHEY and CDR2 SVGEGT. V dropped 5 bases and J dropped 3 bases, with 17 bases sitting between them. This CDR3 region has 15 residues. The CDR3 nucleotides read TGTGCCAGCAGTAGTGTGGCAGACGTCAGCTACGAGCAGTACTTC. Translating gives CASSSVADVSYEQYF.

The V call is TRBV5-6, the J call TRBJ2-5, with 7 bases lining up with TRBD2. In germline, CDR1 is SGHDT, CDR2 YYEEEE. After removal of 4 bases from V and 5 bases from J, the junction contained 11 bases not matched to a gene. The CDR3 is 15 amino acids. DNA for the CDR3: TGTGCCAGCAGCGCCAGGGAATTGGGGGGGGAGACCCAGTACTTC. Amino acid sequence: CASSARELGGETQYF.

In its sample, this clonotype was seen a few times. The chain carries TRBV21-1 and TRBJ2-7; the table's D call TRBD2 went unverified against the DNA. TRBV21-1 is an annotated pseudogene. The CDR3 is 17 amino acids. The CDR3 DNA reads as TGTGCCAGCAGCAAAGGGGAGTCAAGCGGGGGAACCTACGAGCAGTACTTC. Encoded protein: CASSKGESSGGTYEQYF.

This clonotype was detected a few times. This chain uses TRBV6-2 or TRBV6-3 with TRBJ1-3; no reliable D call. Trimming removed 10 bases from V and 0 bases from J, with 16 bases in between. The CDR3 is made up of 15 amino acids. In germline, CDR1 is MNHEY, CDR2 SVGEGT. This chain's CDR3 is CAIKTTWSSGNTIYF. The CDR3 DNA follows: TGTGCCATCAAAACCACCTGGAGCTCTGGAAACACCATATATTTT.

The V and J genes are TRBV6-5 and TRBJ1-2; D is unresolved. The CDR3 is made up of 14 amino acids. The germline CDR1 and CDR2 sequences are MNHEY and SVGAGI. V lost 4 bases, J lost 8 bases, and 17 bases lay in between. DNA of the CDR3: TGTGCCAGCAGTTCGGGCCGATACTTCGAGGGCTACACCTTC. This gives the protein CASSSGRYFEGYTF.

This clonotype was recorded at least ten times. This rearrangement joins TRBV27 to TRBJ2-7, with a possible D match to TRBD1 (6 bases). The CDR3 is made up of 14 amino acids. The V gene's germline CDR1 is MNHEY and CDR2 SMNVEV (reference sequence). V was cut by 2 bases and J by 7 bases, with 15 bases left in between. CDR3 in DNA: TGTGCCAGCAGTTTAATCAGGGGAGCTCATGAGCAGTACTTC. It translates to CASSLIRGAHEQYF.

The V gene is TRBV7-8, the J gene TRBJ2-5; D gene uncertain. The CDR3 length is 12 residues. V lost 5 bases, J lost 13 bases, and 17 bases lay in between. The V gene's germline CDR1 is SGHVS and CDR2 FQNEAQ. The CDR3 is CASSPDGLRRYF. The CDR3 DNA is TGTGCCAGCAGCCCAGATGGGCTGAGAAGGTACTTC.

As concerns this clonotype: This could be a read error, since a much larger clone is one nucleotide away. This sequence joins TRBV7-2 and TRBJ2-2; 8 nucleotides agree with TRBD2. This CDR3 has 15 residues. Germline CDR1 SGHTA, CDR2 FQGNSA. DNA for the CDR3: TGTGCCAGCAGCTTCAGCGGGGGCGGCACCGTGGAGCTGTTTTTT. It is translated as CASSFSGGGTVELFF.

This clonotype was counted at least ten times. The chain has TRBV20-1 and TRBJ2-7; D is undetermined. V lost 0 bases, J lost 3 bases, and 18 bases lay in between. Looked up from germline, CDR1 is DFQATT and CDR2 is SNEGSKA (reference sequence). The CDR3 totals 16 residues. The CDR3 DNA is TGCAGTGCTAGAGATGATTTGGAAGGGAAGGGCTACGAGCAGTACTTC. It is translated as CSARDDLEGKGYEQYF.

This sequence joins TRBV27 and TRBJ2-1, with 7 bases matching TRBD1. The CDR3 is made up of 12 amino acids. The V and J ends lost 8 bases and 2 bases, in that order; junction bases with no gene match: 0. CDR1 MNHEY and CDR2 SMNVEV come from the germline V gene (reference sequence). For the CDR3, the DNA is TGTGCCAGCGGGACAGCCTACAATGAGCAGTTCTTC. Its protein product is CASGTAYNEQFF.

This clonotype was detected many times. The chain combines TRBV7-8 with TRBJ2-7; a possible D gene is TRBD2 (6 bases). Trimming shortened V by 1 base and J by 2 bases, and 15 bases separated the two germline ends. Germline assignment: CDR1 SGHVS and CDR2 FQNEAQ. The CDR3 loop spans 16 amino acids. The DNA of the CDR3 is TGTGCCAGCAGCTTAGTGGGAGGACCCGAGGCCTACGAGCAGTACTTC. Translating it yields CASSLVGGPEAYEQYF.

This clonotype was recorded many times. The genes are TRBV11-2 and TRBJ2-5, with D possibly matching TRBD2 (5 bases). Germline values: CDR1 SGHAT, CDR2 FQNNGV. The CDR3 contains 16 residues. V was trimmed by 1 base and J by 2 bases, leaving 14 bases between them. The CDR3 DNA reads as TGTGCCAGCAGCTTAGTAAGACTATCGGGGCAAGAGACCCAGTACTTC. Translated: CASSLVRLSGQETQYF.

A single count supports this clonotype. One end of the junction is discordant with germline, which a read error may explain. V gene TRBV5-1 combines with J gene TRBJ2-1; tentatively, D is TRBD1 or TRBD2 (5 bases each). This CDR3 spans 15 amino acids. Per germline, CDR1 SGHRS and CDR2 YFSETQ. For the CDR3, the DNA is TGCGCCAGCAGTCCGGGAAAGGGGTGGGAGAATGAGAAGTTCTTC. It yields the protein CASSPGKGWENEKFF.

This clonotype has ten or more counts. V usage is TRBV18 and J usage is TRBJ1-2; D is unclear. The CDR3 sequence is 13 residues long. V was shortened by 3 bases and J by 3 bases, with 8 bases between the two germline ends. The V gene's germline CDR1 is KGHSH and CDR2 LQKENI. The CDR3 sequence: CASSPTLHYGYTF. The CDR3 nucleotides read TGTGCCAGCTCACCGACTCTACACTATGGCTACACCTTC.